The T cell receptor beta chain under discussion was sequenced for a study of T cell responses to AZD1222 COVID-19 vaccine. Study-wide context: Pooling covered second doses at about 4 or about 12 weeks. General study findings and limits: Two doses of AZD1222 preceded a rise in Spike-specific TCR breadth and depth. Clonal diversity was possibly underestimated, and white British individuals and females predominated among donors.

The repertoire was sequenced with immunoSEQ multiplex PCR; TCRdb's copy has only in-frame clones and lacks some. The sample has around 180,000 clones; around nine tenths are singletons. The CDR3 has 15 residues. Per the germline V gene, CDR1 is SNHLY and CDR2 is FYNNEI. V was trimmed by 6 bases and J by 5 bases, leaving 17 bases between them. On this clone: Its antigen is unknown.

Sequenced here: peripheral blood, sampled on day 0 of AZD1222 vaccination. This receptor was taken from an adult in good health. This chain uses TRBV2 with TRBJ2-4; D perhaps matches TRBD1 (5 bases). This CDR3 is CASSLGRGAENIQYF. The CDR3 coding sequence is TGTGCCAGCAGCCTAGGAAGGGGCGCGGAAAACATTCAGTACTTC.